This entry describes one T cell receptor (beta chain). Assay used: immunoSEQ multiplex PCR; TCRdb lists only in-frame clones, some missing. Of more than 25,000 clones in the sample, 80% to 85% were seen once. These data originate in a study of T cells in localized non-small cell lung cancer. Germline V gives CDR1 SEHNR, CDR2 FQNEAQ (reference sequence). Trimming left V 3 bases short and J 5 bases short, with 16 bases between. CDR3 length: 15 residues. The clonotype originates from a woman aged 40-69 years with stage I lung adenocarcinoma. J is TRBJ1-2 and V is TRBV7-9; D might be TRBD1 (5 bases). This specimen consisted of peripheral blood, obtained before any cancer treatment. The CDR3 bases are TGTGCCAGCAGCTTTGCCGCCGGGACGGAGTATGGCTACACCTTC. Encoded protein: CASSFAAGTEYGYTF.